The present T cell receptor (beta chain) was sequenced within a study of T cell clones after liver transplantation. To note about this clone: Its specificity is not known.

Study-level findings and limits: Graft donor-reactive T cells possibly entered the graft instead of undergoing deletion.

Sequencing was performed with immunoSEQ multiplex PCR; in TCRdb, only in-frame clones are kept and a portion is missing. The sample contains tens of thousands of clones, approximately 93% of which appear only once. This CDR3 has 12 residues. Trimming stripped 2 bases from V and 10 bases from J, with 12 bases between. In germline, CDR1 is SGHDT, CDR2 YYEEEE. This sequence joins TRBV5-6 and TRBJ1-2; D remains ambiguous. Material: CD8+ T cells from blood, obtained less than 27 months after liver transplant. This TCR came from a human patient who received a liver transplant. Some T cells may be provided by the graft donor. For the CDR3, the DNA is TGTGCCAGCAGCTTCATGAGTATGGACTACACCTTC. It codes for CASSFMSMDYTF.